Included here is one T cell receptor beta chain sequence, with context. What it binds is unknown. A read error may produce the germline difference seen at one junction end. This sample was taken from a study of OX40 agonist ivuxolimab in advanced cancers. Whole-study context: Patients were treated with intravenous ivuxolimab, dosed at 0.01 to 10 mg/kg and infused every 2 weeks. Overall study findings and caveats: Partly responding patients at 0.1-3.0 mg/kg showed some of the smallest clonal expansion. With doses of 0.1 to 3.0 mg/kg, CD4+ and CD8+ blood T cells had undergone clonal expansion by week 6.

CDR3 size: 11 residues. Per the germline V gene, CDR1 is DFQATT and CDR2 is SNEGSKA (reference sequence). Clones were sequenced by immunoSEQ multiplex PCR, and TCRdb holds only the in-frame ones, with some missing. This sample has around 40,000 clones; over 80% occur once, and the top ten carry approximately 22%. This clonotype was sampled from an adult with an advanced solid tumor such as melanoma, head and neck, liver or kidney cancer. This chain connects TRBV20-1 to TRBJ1-1; D is uncertain. Specimen: CD4+ or CD8+ T cells sorted from blood, collected in a trial of the OX40 agonist ivuxolimab. CDR3 sequence: CSARDGYQLYF. DNA of the CDR3: TGCAGTGCTAGAGACGGTTACCAATTGTACTTT.